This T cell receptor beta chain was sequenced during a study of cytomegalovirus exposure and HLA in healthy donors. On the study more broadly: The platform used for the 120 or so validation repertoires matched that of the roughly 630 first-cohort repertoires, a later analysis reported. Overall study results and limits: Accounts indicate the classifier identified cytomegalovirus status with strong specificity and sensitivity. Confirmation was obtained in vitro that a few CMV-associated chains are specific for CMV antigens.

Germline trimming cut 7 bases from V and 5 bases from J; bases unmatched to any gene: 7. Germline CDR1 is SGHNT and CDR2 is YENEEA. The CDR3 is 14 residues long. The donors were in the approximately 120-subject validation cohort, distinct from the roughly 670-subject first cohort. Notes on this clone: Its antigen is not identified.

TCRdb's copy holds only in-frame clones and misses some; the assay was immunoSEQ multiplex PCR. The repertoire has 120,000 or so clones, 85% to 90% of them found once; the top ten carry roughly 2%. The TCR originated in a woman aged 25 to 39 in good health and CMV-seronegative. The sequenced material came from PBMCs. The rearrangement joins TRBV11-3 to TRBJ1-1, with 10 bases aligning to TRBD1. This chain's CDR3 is CASTTGGAKTEAFF. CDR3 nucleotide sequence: TGTGCCAGCACGACAGGGGGCGCGAAGACTGAAGCTTTCTTT.